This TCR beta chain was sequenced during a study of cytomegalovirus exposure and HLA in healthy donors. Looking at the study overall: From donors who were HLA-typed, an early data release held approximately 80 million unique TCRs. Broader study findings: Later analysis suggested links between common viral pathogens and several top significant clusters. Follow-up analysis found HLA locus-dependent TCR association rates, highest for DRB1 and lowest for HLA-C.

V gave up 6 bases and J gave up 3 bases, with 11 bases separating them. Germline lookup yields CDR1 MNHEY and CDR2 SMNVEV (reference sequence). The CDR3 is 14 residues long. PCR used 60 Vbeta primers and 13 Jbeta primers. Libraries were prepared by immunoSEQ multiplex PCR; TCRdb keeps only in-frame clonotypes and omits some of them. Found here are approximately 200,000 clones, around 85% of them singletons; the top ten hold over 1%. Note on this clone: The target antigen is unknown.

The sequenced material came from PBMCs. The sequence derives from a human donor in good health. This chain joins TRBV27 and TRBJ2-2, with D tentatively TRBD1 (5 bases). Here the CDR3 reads CASRIRVYTGELFF. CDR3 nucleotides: TGTGCCAGCAGAATCAGGGTGTACACCGGGGAGCTGTTTTTT.